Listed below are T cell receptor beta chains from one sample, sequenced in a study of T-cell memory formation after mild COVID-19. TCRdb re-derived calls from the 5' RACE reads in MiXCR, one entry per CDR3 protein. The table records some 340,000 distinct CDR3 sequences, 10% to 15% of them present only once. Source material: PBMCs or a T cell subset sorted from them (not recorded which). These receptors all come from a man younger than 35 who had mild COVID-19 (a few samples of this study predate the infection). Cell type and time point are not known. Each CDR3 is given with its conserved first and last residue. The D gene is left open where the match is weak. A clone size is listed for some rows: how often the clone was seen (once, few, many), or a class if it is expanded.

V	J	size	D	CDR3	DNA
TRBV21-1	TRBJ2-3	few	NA	CASSKDRQDSINTQYF	TGTGCCAGCAGCAAAGACCGGCAGGACTCCATAAATACGCAGTATTTT
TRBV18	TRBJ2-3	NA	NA	CASSRGTDTDTQYF	TGTGCCAGCTCCCGAGGGACCGACACAGATACGCAGTATTTT
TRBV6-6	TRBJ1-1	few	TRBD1	CASRARTGGSAFF	TGTGCCAGCAGAGCCAGGACAGGAGGGTCAGCTTTCTTT
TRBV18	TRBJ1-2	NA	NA	CASSPNPDSNYGYTF	TGTGCCAGCTCACCGAACCCCGACAGCAACTATGGCTACACCTTC
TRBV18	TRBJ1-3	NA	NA	CASSPMYKSDSGNTIYF	TGTGCCAGCTCACCAATGTACAAATCGGACTCTGGAAACACCATATATTTT
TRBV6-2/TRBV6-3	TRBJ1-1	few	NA	CASNTNWGTEAFF	TGTGCCAGCAACACCAACTGGGGCACTGAAGCTTTCTTT
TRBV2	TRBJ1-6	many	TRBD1	CASSGQGSYNSPLHF	TGTGCCAGCAGCGGACAGGGCTCCTATAATTCACCCCTCCACTTT
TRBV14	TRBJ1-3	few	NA	CASSQGRRSSSGNTIYF	TGTGCCAGCAGCCAAGGGAGGAGGAGTTCCTCTGGAAACACCATATATTTT
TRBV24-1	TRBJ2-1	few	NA	CATSDKWIYNEQFF	TGTGCCACCAGTGATAAATGGATTTACAATGAGCAGTTCTTC
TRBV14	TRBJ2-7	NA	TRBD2	CASSQALAGGPQYF	TGTGCCAGCAGCCAAGCGCTAGCGGGTGGGCCGCAGTACTTC
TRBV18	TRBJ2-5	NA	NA	CASSPPGGFQETQYF	TGTGCCAGCTCACCACCAGGGGGATTCCAAGAGACCCAGTACTTC
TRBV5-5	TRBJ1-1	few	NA	CASSLDIGRYRRSSEAFF	TGTGCCAGCAGCTTGGACATTGGTAGGTACAGGCGGTCATCTGAAGCTTTCTTT
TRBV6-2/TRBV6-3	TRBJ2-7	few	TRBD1	CASSEGTGINEQYF	TGTGCCAGCTCCGAGGGGACAGGGATAAACGAGCAGTACTTC
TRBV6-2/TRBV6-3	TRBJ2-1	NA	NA	CASSPRTPINEQFF	TGTGCCAGCAGCCCCCGGACCCCAATCAATGAGCAGTTCTTC
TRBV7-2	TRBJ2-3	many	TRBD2	CASSSGTISTDTQYF	TGTGCCAGCAGCTCCGGGACTATTAGCACAGATACGCAGTATTTT
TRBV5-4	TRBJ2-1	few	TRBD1	CASSMGQDNEQFF	TGTGCCAGCAGCATGGGACAGGACAATGAGCAGTTCTTC
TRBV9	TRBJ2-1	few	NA	CASSVEQYNEQFF	TGTGCCAGCAGCGTAGAGCAGTACAATGAGCAGTTCTTC
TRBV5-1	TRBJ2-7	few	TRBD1	CASSLVTGDVGEQYF	TGCGCCAGCAGCTTGGTGACAGGGGATGTGGGGGAGCAGTACTTC
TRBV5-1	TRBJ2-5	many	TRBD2	CASSLLVAGVQETQYF	TGCGCCAGCAGCTTGTTGGTAGCGGGGGTGCAAGAGACCCAGTACTTC
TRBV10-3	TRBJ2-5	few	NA	CAITSGQEGQTQYF	TGTGCCATCACCTCGGGCCAAGAAGGACAGACCCAGTACTTC
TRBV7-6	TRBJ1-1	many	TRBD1	CASSSNRGRGTEAFF	TGTGCCAGCAGCTCTAACAGGGGGCGTGGGACTGAAGCTTTCTTT
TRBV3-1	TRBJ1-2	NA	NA	CASSPYGGGYTF	TGTGCCAGCAGCCCCTACGGCGGTGGCTACACCTTC
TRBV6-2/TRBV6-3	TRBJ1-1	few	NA	CASSTLFGGHTEAFF	TGTGCCAGCAGTACGCTGTTTGGGGGCCACACTGAAGCTTTCTTT
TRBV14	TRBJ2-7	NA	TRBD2	CASSQERVGGYSYEQYF	TGTGCCAGCAGCCAAGAACGCGTCGGGGGGTACTCCTACGAGCAGTACTTC
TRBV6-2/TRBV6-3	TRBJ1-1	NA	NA	CASSYSLTEAFF	TGTGCCAGCAGTTACTCACTCACTGAAGCTTTCTTT
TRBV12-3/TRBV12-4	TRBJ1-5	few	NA	CASRPGTVNQPQHF	TGTGCCAGCAGGCCCGGGACGGTGAATCAGCCCCAGCATTTT
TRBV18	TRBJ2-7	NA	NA	CASSPQGNNYEQYF	TGTGCCAGCTCGCCTCAGGGAAATAACTACGAGCAGTACTTC
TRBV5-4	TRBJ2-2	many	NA	CASSLGVSAGELFF	TGTGCCAGCAGCTTGGGTGTCAGCGCCGGGGAGCTGTTTTTT
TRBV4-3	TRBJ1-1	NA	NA	CASSPRGQSRAFF	TGCGCCAGCAGCCCCCGTGGACAGTCGAGAGCTTTCTTT
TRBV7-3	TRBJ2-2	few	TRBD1	CASSKTGGSNTGELFF	TGTGCCAGCAGTAAAACAGGGGGGTCGAACACCGGGGAGCTGTTTTTT
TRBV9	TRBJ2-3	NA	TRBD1	CASSVRNYRGLTDTQYF	TGTGCCAGCAGCGTAAGGAATTACAGGGGGCTCACAGATACGCAGTATTTT
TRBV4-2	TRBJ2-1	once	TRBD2	CASSRSGGLSDEQFF	TGTGCCAGCAGCCGAAGCGGGGGCCTCAGCGATGAGCAGTTCTTC
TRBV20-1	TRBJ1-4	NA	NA	CSASKDEKLFF	TGCAGTGCTAGTAAGGATGAAAAACTGTTTTTT
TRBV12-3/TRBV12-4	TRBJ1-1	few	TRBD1	CASGGTGFSEAFF	TGTGCCAGCGGCGGGACAGGGTTCTCTGAAGCTTTCTTT
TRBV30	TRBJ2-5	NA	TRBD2	CAWSGGGTQETQYF	TGTGCCTGGAGTGGGGGGGGAACCCAAGAAACCCAGTACTTC
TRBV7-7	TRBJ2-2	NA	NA	CACRRNRAGELFF	TGTGCCTGTCGGCGGAACAGGGCCGGGGAGCTGTTTTTT
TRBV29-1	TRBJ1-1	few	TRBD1	CSVESTRTGSTEAFF	TGCAGCGTTGAATCTACCCGGACAGGGAGCACTGAAGCTTTCTTT
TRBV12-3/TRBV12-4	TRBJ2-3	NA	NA	CASSSMKTGPTDTQYF	TGTGCCAGCAGTTCGATGAAGACAGGACCCACAGATACGCAGTATTTT
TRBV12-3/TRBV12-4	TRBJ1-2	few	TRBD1	CASSARDRAVYGYTF	TGTGCCAGCAGTGCCCGGGACAGGGCAGTCTATGGCTACACCTTC
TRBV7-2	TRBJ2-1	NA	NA	CASSSRGQSSYNEQFF	TGTGCCAGCAGCTCTCGAGGACAGAGCTCCTACAATGAGCAGTTCTTC
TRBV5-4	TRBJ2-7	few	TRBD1	CASSSNRGIYEQYF	TGTGCCAGCAGCAGTAACAGGGGAATCTACGAGCAGTACTTC
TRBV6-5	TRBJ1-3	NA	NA	CASSYSSGVPGNTIYF	TGTGCCAGCAGTTACTCGTCAGGGGTTCCTGGAAACACCATATATTTT
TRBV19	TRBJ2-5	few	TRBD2	CASALAGGSETQYF	TGTGCTTCGGCCCTAGCGGGGGGTTCAGAGACCCAGTACTTC
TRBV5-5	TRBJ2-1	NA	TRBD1	CASSLYSGGRDNEQFF	TGTGCCAGCAGCTTGTATTCAGGGGGCCGGGACAATGAGCAGTTCTTC
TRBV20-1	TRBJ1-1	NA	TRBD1	CSASRGPDTEAFF	TGCAGTGCTAGCAGGGGGCCTGACACTGAAGCTTTCTTT
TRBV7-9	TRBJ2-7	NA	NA	CASSAEDEQYF	TGTGCCAGCAGCGCCGAGGACGAGCAGTACTTC
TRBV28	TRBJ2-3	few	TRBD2	CASSPTSGGIDTQYF	TGTGCCAGCAGTCCGACTAGCGGGGGTATAGATACGCAGTATTTT
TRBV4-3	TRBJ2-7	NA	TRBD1	CASSQGDRVLYEQYF	TGCGCCAGCAGCCAGGGGGACAGGGTGCTATACGAGCAGTACTTC
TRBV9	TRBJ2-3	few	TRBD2	CASSLTGGPSTADTQYF	TGTGCCAGCAGCCTAACGGGAGGCCCTTCGACCGCAGATACGCAGTATTTT
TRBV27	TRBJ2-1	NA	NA	CASGLTERAEQFF	TGTGCCAGCGGGCTGACGGAGAGGGCTGAGCAGTTCTTC
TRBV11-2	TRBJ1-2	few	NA	CASTSTGVNYGYTF	TGTGCCAGCACTTCCACAGGAGTCAACTATGGCTACACCTTC
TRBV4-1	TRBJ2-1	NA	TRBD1	CASSRGQESSYNEQFF	TGCGCCAGCAGCCGCGGACAGGAAAGCTCCTACAATGAGCAGTTCTTC
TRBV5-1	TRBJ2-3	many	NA	CASSLGAARYTDTQYF	TGCGCCAGCAGCTTGGGGGCAGCTAGGTACACAGATACGCAGTATTTT